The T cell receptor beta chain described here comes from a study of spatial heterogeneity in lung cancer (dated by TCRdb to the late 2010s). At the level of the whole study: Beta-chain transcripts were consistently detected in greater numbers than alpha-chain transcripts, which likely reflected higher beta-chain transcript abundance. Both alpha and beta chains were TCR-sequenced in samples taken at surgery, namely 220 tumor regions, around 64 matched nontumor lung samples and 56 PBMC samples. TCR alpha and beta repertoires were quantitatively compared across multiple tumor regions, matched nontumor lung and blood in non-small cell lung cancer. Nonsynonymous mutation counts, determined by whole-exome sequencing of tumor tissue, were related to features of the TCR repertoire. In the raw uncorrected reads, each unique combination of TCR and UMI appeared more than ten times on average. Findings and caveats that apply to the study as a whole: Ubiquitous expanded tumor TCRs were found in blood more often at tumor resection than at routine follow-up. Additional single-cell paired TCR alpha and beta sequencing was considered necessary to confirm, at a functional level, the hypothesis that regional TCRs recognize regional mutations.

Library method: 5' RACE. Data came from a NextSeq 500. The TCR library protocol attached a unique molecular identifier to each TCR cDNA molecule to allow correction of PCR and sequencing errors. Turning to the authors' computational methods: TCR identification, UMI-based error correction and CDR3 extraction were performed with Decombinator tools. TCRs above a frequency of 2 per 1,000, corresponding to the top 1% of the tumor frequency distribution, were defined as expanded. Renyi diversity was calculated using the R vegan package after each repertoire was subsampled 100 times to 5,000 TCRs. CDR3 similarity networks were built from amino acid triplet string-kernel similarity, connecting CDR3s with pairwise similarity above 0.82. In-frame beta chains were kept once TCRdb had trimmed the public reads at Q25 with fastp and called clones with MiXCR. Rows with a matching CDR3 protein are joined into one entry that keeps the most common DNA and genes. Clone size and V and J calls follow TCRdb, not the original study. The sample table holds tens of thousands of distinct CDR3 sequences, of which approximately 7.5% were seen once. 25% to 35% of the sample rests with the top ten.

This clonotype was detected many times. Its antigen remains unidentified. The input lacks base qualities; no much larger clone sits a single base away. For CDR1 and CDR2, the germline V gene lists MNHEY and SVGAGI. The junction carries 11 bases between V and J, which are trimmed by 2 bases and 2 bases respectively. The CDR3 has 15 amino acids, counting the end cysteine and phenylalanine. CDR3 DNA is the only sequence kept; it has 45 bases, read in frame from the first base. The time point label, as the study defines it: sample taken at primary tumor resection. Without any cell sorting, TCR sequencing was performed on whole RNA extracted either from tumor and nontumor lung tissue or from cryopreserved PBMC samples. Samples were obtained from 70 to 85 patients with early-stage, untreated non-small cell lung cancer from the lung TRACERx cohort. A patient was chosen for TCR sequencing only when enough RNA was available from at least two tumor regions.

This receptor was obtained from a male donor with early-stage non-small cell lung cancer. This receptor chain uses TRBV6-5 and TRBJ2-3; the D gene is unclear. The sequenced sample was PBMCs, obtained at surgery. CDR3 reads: CASSYDTSNTDTQYF. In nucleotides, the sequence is TGTGCCAGCAGTTACGACACTTCGAACACAGATACGCAGTATTTT.